What follows are 18 T cell receptor beta chains derived from one specimen sequenced in a study of shared clonotypes between healthy human individuals. Sequenced by immunoSEQ multiplex PCR; TCRdb stores in-frame clones only, minus some. The sample holds under 2.5 million clones, 85% to 95% seen once. Sequencing used naive CD4+ T cells from PBMCs. The subset is: CD45RA+ positively selected. These receptors all come from a man aged 18-30 years in good health. Some clones in this sample may be carry-over from other donors' samples.

Concerning this clone: Other DNA sequences in the same sample also yield this CDR3. The gene calls are TRBV7-9 and TRBJ2-7; a weak D match, TRBD1 (6 bases). Germline V gene data show CDR1 as SEHNR and CDR2 as FQNEAQ (reference sequence). This CDR3 comprises 13 residues. V lost 5 bases and J 1 base, leaving 9 bases between the germline ends. The CDR3 bases are TGTGCCAGCAGCCCCACAGGGTCCTACGAGCAGTACTTC. Its protein product is CASSPTGSYEQYF.

This chain links TRBV28 with TRBJ1-6; 7 bases match TRBD1. The germline CDR1 and CDR2 sequences are MDHEN and SYDVKM. This CDR3 has 14 amino acids. V was clipped by 6 bases and J by 7 bases; unmatched bases: 6. Here the CDR3 reads CASSPGQRNSPLHF. The CDR3, as DNA: TGTGCCAGCAGCCCGGGACAGCGAAATTCACCCCTCCACTTT.

The rearrangement uses TRBV5-1 and TRBJ2-2; D uncertain. Germline CDR1 and CDR2: SGHRS and YFSETQ. The CDR3 contains 16 residues. Trimming removed 0 bases from V and 0 bases from J, with 9 bases in between. The CDR3, as DNA: TGCGCCAGCAGCTTGGGCACAAGAGCGAACACCGGGGAGCTGTTTTTT. Residues: CASSLGTRANTGELFF.

The V gene is TRBV18, the J gene TRBJ1-5, with TRBD1 identical over 9 bases. The V segment lost 5 bases and the J segment 5 bases; nucleotides outside the gene matches: 7. The germline V gene has CDR1 KGHSH and CDR2 LQKENI. The CDR3 has 15 residues. The CDR3 loop is CASSATGGSDQPQHF. CDR3 DNA sequence: TGTGCCAGCTCAGCTACAGGGGGCTCGGATCAGCCCCAGCATTTT. The variable domain in full, with the rest retrieved from reference TRBV18 and TRBJ1-5, is NAGVMQNPRHLVRRRGQEARLRCSPMKGHSHVYWYRQLPEEGLKFMVYLQKENIIDESGMPKERFSAEFPKEGPSILRIQQVVRGDSAAYFCASSATGGSDQPQHFGDGTRLSIL.

Here the CDR3 DNA reads TGTGCCAGCAGCTTACTGGCCTCTGGAAACACCATATATTTT. Encoded protein: CASSLLASGNTIYF. The V call is TRBV13, the J call TRBJ1-3; D gene unclear. Germline V gene sequence: CDR1 PRHDT, CDR2 FYEKMQ (reference sequence). The CDR3 has 14 residues. The V end lost 2 bases, the J end lost 0 bases, and 5 bases lay between the germline ends.

V is TRBV7-6 and J is TRBJ2-1; D call uncertain. The CDR3 covers 14 residues. Germline lookup yields CDR1 SGHVS and CDR2 FNYEAQ. Trimming removed 1 base at V and 1 base at J, with 5 bases between. This CDR3 reads CASSLGASYNEQFF. CDR3 nucleotide sequence: TGTGCCAGCAGCTTAGGCGCATCCTACAATGAGCAGTTCTTC.

V and J are TRBV6-5 and TRBJ2-7; D might be TRBD1 (6 bases). The CDR3 has 14 amino acids. Trimming shortened V by 7 bases and J by 0 bases, and 13 bases separated the two germline ends. Germline V gene data show CDR1 as MNHEY and CDR2 as SVGAGI. CDR3 coding DNA: TGTGCCAGCACCGAACAGGGCAGCTCCTACGAGCAGTACTTC. Its protein is CASTEQGSSYEQYF.

The chain has TRBV5-1 and TRBJ1-2; 7 bases align to TRBD1. This CDR3 is built from 16 residues. Trimming cost V 3 bases and J 5 bases; bases outside gene matches: 13. In germline, CDR1 is SGHRS, CDR2 YFSETQ. The DNA of the CDR3 is TGCGCCAGCAGCTCCCCTCCTCCCGGGACAGCATATGGCTACACCTTC. It translates to CASSSPPPGTAYGYTF.

About this clone itself: This specimen includes other DNA sequences encoding the same CDR3. V and J are TRBV5-1 and TRBJ2-5; the match to TRBD2 covers 9 bases. Germline trimming cut 3 bases from V and 4 bases from J; bases unmatched to any gene: 4. The CDR3 covers 14 residues. Germline CDR1 SGHRS, CDR2 YFSETQ. This CDR3 is CASSSGLAVETQYF. Here the CDR3 DNA reads TGCGCCAGCAGCTCGGGACTAGCAGTAGAGACCCAGTACTTC.

V usage is TRBV5-6 and J usage is TRBJ2-5; TRBD2 matches 11 bases. This CDR3 contains 16 residues. V shed 0 bases, J shed 5 bases, and the junction held 6 bases outside the gene matches. Germline-derived CDR1 and CDR2 are SGHDT and YYEEEE. CDR3 in amino acids: CASSLVTSGVLETQYF. The CDR3 nucleotides are TGTGCCAGCAGCTTGGTGACTAGCGGGGTCCTGGAGACCCAGTACTTC.

This chain uses TRBV28 with TRBJ2-4; TRBD1 matches 8 bases. Germline CDR1 is MDHEN and CDR2 is SYDVKM. CDR3 size: 15 residues. The V and J ends lost 6 bases and 0 bases, in that order; junction bases with no gene match: 4. CDR3 sequence reads: CASSFDRGAKNIQYF. DNA of the CDR3: TGTGCCAGCAGCTTTGACAGGGGAGCCAAAAACATTCAGTACTTC.

The chain has TRBV11-3 and TRBJ2-3, with 13 bases identical to TRBD2. The junction had 11 bases not matched to a gene; V was cut back by 8 bases and J by 0 bases. CDR1 and CDR2 (germline): SGHNT, YENEEA. The CDR3 is 18 residues long. The CDR3 bases are TGTGCCAGCGCAAGGGGGACTAGCGGGGACCCTAGCACAGATACGCAGTATTTT. It encodes CASARGTSGDPSTDTQYF.

This clone was seen only a few times. V is TRBV6-5 and J is TRBJ1-1, with D uncertain. CDR1 is MNHEY, CDR2 SVGAGI, per germline. The ends were cut back, 7 bases at V and 1 base at J, with 7 bases in the middle. The CDR3 is 12 amino acids. CDR3 protein: CASKRANTEAFF. Written as DNA, the CDR3 is TGTGCCAGCAAACGAGCGAACACTGAAGCTTTCTTT.

This chain links TRBV7-9 with TRBJ2-5; 8 positions match TRBD2. The CDR3 is made up of 17 amino acids. Germline trimming cut 8 bases from V and 4 bases from J; bases unmatched to any gene: 18. CDR1 is SEHNR, CDR2 FQNEAQ, per germline (reference sequence). This CDR3 is CASVDFVGAGVGETQYF. The CDR3 DNA reads as TGTGCCAGCGTCGATTTTGTGGGAGCGGGAGTAGGAGAGACCCAGTACTTC.

V usage is TRBV29-1 and J usage is TRBJ2-2, with 7 bases that match TRBD2. Trimming removed 4 bases from V and 4 bases from J; junction bases left unmatched: 9. The CDR3 runs 15 residues. The germline CDR1 and CDR2 sequences are SQVTM and ANQGSEA. Here the CDR3 reads CSVGLAGVPTGELFF. The CDR3 DNA sequence: TGCAGCGTTGGGTTGGCGGGAGTACCCACCGGGGAGCTGTTTTTT.

The chain is built from TRBV7-3 and TRBJ1-2; perhaps TRBD1 as D (5 bases). Germline-derived CDR1 and CDR2 are SGHTA and FQGTGA. V was trimmed by 1 base and J by 6 bases, leaving 18 bases between them. CDR3 size: 16 residues. CDR3 nucleotides: TGTGCCAGCAGCTTAATCGGATCTTGGGGGATGGATGGCTACACCTTC. Its translation is CASSLIGSWGMDGYTF. Full variable domain (missing parts from reference TRBV7-3 and TRBJ1-2): GAGVSQTPSNKVTEKGKYVELRCDPISGHTALYWYRQSLGQGPEFLIYFQGTGAADDSGLPNDRFFAVRPEGSVSTLKIQRTERGDSAVYLCASSLIGSWGMDGYTFGSGTRLTVV.

This chain links TRBV10-3 with TRBJ2-1, with 7 bases aligning to TRBD1. Germline CDR1 and CDR2: ENHRY and SYGVKD. The V gene end was trimmed by 4 bases and the J gene end by 6 bases; junction bases not matched to a gene: 3. This CDR3 has 13 amino acids. The CDR3 DNA is TGTGCCATCAGTGGTGGACAGGCCAATGAGCAGTTCTTC. Translation: CAISGGQANEQFF.

A note on this clone: This sample includes further DNA sequences coding for the same CDR3. The rearrangement uses TRBV6-1 and TRBJ2-5; D perhaps matches TRBD2 (5 bases). CDR3 length equals 13 residues. From germline, CDR1 is MNHNS and CDR2 SASEGT. V was cut by 4 bases and J by 1 base, with 7 bases left in between. DNA of the CDR3: TGTGCCAGCAGTGTTGCGGGCCAAGAGACCCAGTACTTC. Translated, it gives CASSVAGQETQYF.